This T cell receptor beta chain was sequenced for a study of Ad26.COV2.S vaccination and SARS-CoV-2 variants. Sample treatment: some 20 received Ad26.COV2.S at low or high dose, single or two shots; several received placebo; per-sample allocation not given. It was on day 63 after the first vaccine or placebo injection that samples were taken. Sequencing used immunoSEQ multiplex PCR; TCRdb keeps in-frame clones, though not all of them. The repertoire holds 410,000 or so clones, with 92% as singletons. Looked up from germline, CDR1 is LNHDA and CDR2 is SQIVND (reference sequence). This CDR3 has 14 residues. The ends were cut back, 10 bases at V and 6 bases at J, with 21 bases in the middle.

The chain carries TRBV19 and TRBJ1-1; D ambiguous. This sample comprised peripheral blood, obtained in a trial of Ad26.COV2.S vaccine versus placebo. The receptor's source is a person aged 18 to 59 who received the Ad26.COV2.S COVID-19 vaccine or a placebo. The CDR3 spells CATPKGTGMAEAFF. In DNA, the CDR3 is TGTGCCACCCCGAAGGGAACGGGAATGGCTGAAGCTTTCTTT.